Described below is a single TCR beta chain sequence and its context. CDR3 size: 15 residues. Trimming cost V 0 bases and J 4 bases, with 9 bases left between them. Germline V gene data show CDR1 as SGHTA and CDR2 as FQGNSA. Authors' processing steps: Cell counts per sample came from amplifying reference gene primers. Profiled with immunoSEQ multiplex PCR; TCRdb holds only in-frame clones, not every one. The V and J calls and the clone size are those of that table, but D and trimming were determined from the DNA. Of under 200,000 clones detected, roughly 87% appear once; the ten largest clones hold roughly 21%. The sample originates from a study of blood T cell repertoires in COVID-19.

Material: peripheral blood. V gene TRBV7-2 combines with J gene TRBJ2-2; no definite D call. This TCR was recovered from a man aged 60 to 69 with active or convalescent COVID-19. CDR3 DNA sequence: TGTGCCAGCAGCTTAGCGGTACTTCCCACCGGGGAGCTGTTTTTT. The encoded protein is CASSLAVLPTGELFF. Combining the CDR3 with reference TRBV7-2 and TRBJ2-2 gives the whole variable domain GAGVSQSPSNKVTEKGKDVELRCDPISGHTALYWYRQSLGQGLEFLIYFQGNSAPDKSGLPSDRFSAERTGGSVSTLTIQRTQQEDSAVYLCASSLAVLPTGELFFGEGSRLTVL.